This T cell receptor (beta chain) was retrieved from a study of shared clonotypes between healthy human individuals. Study-wide points: It was anticipated that sequencing depth would influence how many clonotypes donors shared.

Assay: immunoSEQ multiplex PCR; the TCRdb copy retains only in-frame clones and omits some. This sample has about 2.5 million clones, with roughly 90% found just once. To note about this clone: Its specificity is not known. The sample has other DNA sequences that encode this CDR3 too.

CDR1 and CDR2 (germline): DFQATT, SNEGSKA (reference sequence). The CDR3 covers 11 residues. Into CD45RA+ naive and CD45RA-negative memory subsets, the CD4+ cells were split. Input material: naive CD4+ T cells from PBMCs. Documented subset: CD45RA+ positively selected. This receptor was identified in a man aged 18 to 29 in good health. Some clones in this sample may be carry-over from other donors' samples. The chain joins TRBV20-1 to TRBJ1-2; weak D call: TRBD1 (5 bases). Written as DNA, the CDR3 is TGCAGAGCAGGGATAAACTATGGCTACACCTTC. Protein sequence: CRAGINYGYTF.